The rows below give T cell receptor beta chains drawn from one sample of a study of cytomegalovirus exposure and HLA in healthy donors. TCRdb's table, derived via immunoSEQ multiplex PCR, lists solely in-frame clones and lacks some. The data show 150,000 or so clones, more than 75% seen once. Sequenced: PBMCs. The origin of the receptors is a man aged 45-65 years in good health and CMV-seronegative. CDR3s include the opening cysteine and the closing phenylalanine or tryptophan. Each record gives: CDR3 protein, CDR3 DNA, V gene, J gene, clone size, D gene. A D gene is named only where the DNA matches it firmly. Clone size appears in some rows only: once, few, many, or a class for an expanded clone.

CDR3: CASSPRDSRNYGYTF
DNA: TGTGCCAGTAGTCCCCGGGACAGTCGAAACTATGGCTACACCTTC
V: TRBV19
J: TRBJ1-2
size: .
D: TRBD1

CDR3: CASSTGTGTVGAYEQYF
DNA: TGTGCCAGCAGTACCGGGACAGGGACTGTAGGCGCCTACGAGCAGTACTTC
V: TRBV14
J: TRBJ2-7
size: .
D: TRBD1

CDR3: CASSIYREYGYTF
DNA: TGTGCCAGTAGTATATACCGGGAATATGGCTACACCTTC
V: TRBV19
J: TRBJ1-2
size: few
D: .

CDR3: CASSKGRTQETQYF
DNA: TGTGCCAGCAGTAAAGGGAGGACCCAAGAGACCCAGTACTTC
V: TRBV2
J: TRBJ2-5
size: .
D: .

CDR3: CATGPTESNQPQHF
DNA: TGTGCCACCGGTCCGACAGAATCTAATCAGCCCCAGCATTTT
V: TRBV28
J: TRBJ1-5
size: .
D: .

CDR3: CASSLGLNGQEETQYF
DNA: TGTGCCAGCAGCTTAGGGCTGAATGGACAGGAAGAGACCCAGTACTTC
V: TRBV11-3
J: TRBJ2-5
size: .
D: TRBD1

CDR3: CASSLVPDILQETQYF
DNA: TGTGCCAGCAGCTTGGTGCCGGACATCCTCCAAGAGACCCAGTACTTC
V: TRBV5-4
J: TRBJ2-5
size: few
D: .

CDR3: CASSYYSEQFF
DNA: TGTGCCAGCAGTTATTACAGTGAGCAGTTCTTC
V: TRBV6-5
J: TRBJ2-1
size: few
D: .

CDR3: CASSLTGTGKGTEAFF
DNA: TGCGCCAGCAGCCTAACCGGGACAGGGAAGGGCACTGAAGCTTTCTTT
V: TRBV5-1
J: TRBJ1-1
size: .
D: TRBD1

CDR3: CASSFGGKDGYTF
DNA: TGTGCCAGCAGCTTCGGGGGAAAGGATGGCTACACCTTC
V: TRBV7-2
J: TRBJ1-2
size: .
D: .

CDR3: CASSIWTGAGADTQYF
DNA: TGTGCCAGCAGCATCTGGACTGGAGCAGGTGCAGATACGCAGTATTTT
V: TRBV7-2
J: TRBJ2-3
size: .
D: .

CDR3: CASRGTGDNQPQHF
DNA: TGTGCCAGCCGCGGGACAGGGGATAATCAGCCCCAGCATTTT
V: TRBV6-1
J: TRBJ1-5
size: few
D: TRBD1

CDR3: CASSPPTSGRSGELFF
DNA: TGTGCCAGCTCACCACCGACTAGCGGGAGGTCCGGGGAGCTGTTTTTT
V: TRBV18
J: TRBJ2-2
size: .
D: TRBD2

CDR3: CASSPRDSGYEQYF
DNA: TGTGCCAGCAGTCCCCGGGACAGCGGCTACGAGCAGTACTTC
V: TRBV27
J: TRBJ2-7
size: once
D: TRBD1

CDR3: CAWIRDTYNYGYTF
DNA: TGTGCCTGGATCCGGGACACTTATAACTATGGCTACACCTTC
V: TRBV30
J: TRBJ1-2
size: .
D: .

CDR3: CASSLMAGMTFF
DNA: TGTGCCAGCAGCCTTATGGCAGGGATGACTTTCTTT
V: TRBV6-5
J: TRBJ1-1
size: few
D: .

CDR3: CASKRRQGQISGANVLTF
DNA: TGTGCCAGCAAGAGGCGACAGGGTCAAATCTCTGGGGCCAACGTCCTGACTTTC
V: TRBV5-4
J: TRBJ2-6
size: .
D: TRBD1

CDR3: CASSVEGRGSNEQYF
DNA: TGTGCCAGCAGCGTAGAAGGCAGGGGTTCGAACGAGCAGTACTTC
V: TRBV9
J: TRBJ2-7
size: .
D: .

CDR3: CASQGLKHKQPQHF
DNA: TGTGCCAGCCAGGGGTTGAAGCACAAGCAGCCCCAGCATTTT
V: TRBV2
J: TRBJ1-5
size: .
D: .

CDR3: CASSLGTSGETQYF
DNA: TGTGCCAGCTCTCTTGGGACTAGCGGTGAGACCCAGTACTTC
V: TRBV18
J: TRBJ2-5
size: .
D: TRBD2

CDR3: CASSPGTAYGYTF
DNA: TGTGCCAGCAGCCCCGGGACAGCCTATGGCTACACCTTC
V: TRBV7-8
J: TRBJ1-2
size: few
D: TRBD1

CDR3: CASGFLNNEQFF
DNA: TGTGCTAGTGGTTTCCTAAATAATGAGCAGTTCTTC
V: TRBV12-5
J: TRBJ2-1
size: few
D: .

CDR3: CASSKTTGPDTQYF
DNA: TGTGCCAGCAGTAAAACGACAGGGCCAGATACGCAGTATTTT
V: TRBV2
J: TRBJ2-3
size: once
D: TRBD1

CDR3: CASASPGDGYTF
DNA: TGTGCTAGTGCCTCCCCAGGTGATGGCTACACCTTC
V: TRBV12-5
J: TRBJ1-2
size: .
D: .

CDR3: CASSPTTSGTQETQYF
DNA: TGTGCCAGCAGCCCAACCACTAGCGGTACCCAAGAGACCCAGTACTTC
V: TRBV7-9
J: TRBJ2-5
size: .
D: TRBD2

CDR3: CASSTSRRGAYSGNTIYF
DNA: TGTGCCAGCAGCACATCTCGTCGGGGGGCCTACTCTGGAAACACCATATATTTT
V: TRBV7-2
J: TRBJ1-3
size: .
D: .

CDR3: CATSRGSGGTKQETQYF
DNA: TGTGCCACCAGCAGGGGTAGCGGGGGGACGAAACAAGAGACCCAGTACTTC
V: TRBV15
J: TRBJ2-5
size: .
D: TRBD2

CDR3: CASSLGTGGGYTF
DNA: TGTGCCAGCAGCCTAGGGACAGGGGGTGGCTACACCTTC
V: TRBV6-6
J: TRBJ1-2
size: .
D: TRBD1

CDR3: CASSLMQGRFLNTEAFF
DNA: TGTGCCAGCAGCTTAATGCAGGGTAGGTTTTTGAACACTGAAGCTTTCTTT
V: TRBV7-9
J: TRBJ1-1
size: .
D: .

CDR3: CASSFRSPGYRETQYF
DNA: TGTGCCAGCAGCTTCAGGTCGCCAGGGTATAGAGAGACCCAGTACTTC
V: TRBV7-9
J: TRBJ2-5
size: .
D: .

CDR3: CASSHPTGGISYEQYF
DNA: TGTGCCAGCAGCCACCCGACAGGGGGCATTTCCTACGAGCAGTACTTC
V: TRBV7-2
J: TRBJ2-7
size: .
D: TRBD1

CDR3: CASSPTGTSMGEQFF
DNA: TGTGCCAGCAGCCCGACCGGGACTAGCATGGGTGAGCAGTTCTTC
V: TRBV7-8
J: TRBJ2-1
size: .
D: TRBD2

CDR3: CASSRVAGGTDTQYF
DNA: TGTGCCAGCAGTCGCGTAGCGGGAGGGACAGATACGCAGTATTTT
V: TRBV6-1
J: TRBJ2-3
size: .
D: TRBD2

CDR3: CASSPTSPGRAGELFF
DNA: TGTGCCAGCAGCCCGACTAGCCCAGGGAGGGCCGGGGAGCTGTTTTTT
V: TRBV7-3
J: TRBJ2-2
size: .
D: TRBD2

CDR3: CASSKALGGETQYF
DNA: TGCGCCAGCAGCAAGGCTCTGGGGGGAGAGACCCAGTACTTC
V: TRBV5-1
J: TRBJ2-5
size: once
D: .

CDR3: CASSYGAASGEDEQFF
DNA: TGTGCCAGCAGTTACGGCGCGGCTAGCGGGGAGGATGAGCAGTTCTTC
V: TRBV6-6
J: TRBJ2-1
size: .
D: TRBD2

CDR3: CASSDRGYHNEQFF
DNA: TGTGCCAGCAGCGACAGGGGATACCACAATGAGCAGTTCTTC
V: TRBV14
J: TRBJ2-1
size: once
D: TRBD1